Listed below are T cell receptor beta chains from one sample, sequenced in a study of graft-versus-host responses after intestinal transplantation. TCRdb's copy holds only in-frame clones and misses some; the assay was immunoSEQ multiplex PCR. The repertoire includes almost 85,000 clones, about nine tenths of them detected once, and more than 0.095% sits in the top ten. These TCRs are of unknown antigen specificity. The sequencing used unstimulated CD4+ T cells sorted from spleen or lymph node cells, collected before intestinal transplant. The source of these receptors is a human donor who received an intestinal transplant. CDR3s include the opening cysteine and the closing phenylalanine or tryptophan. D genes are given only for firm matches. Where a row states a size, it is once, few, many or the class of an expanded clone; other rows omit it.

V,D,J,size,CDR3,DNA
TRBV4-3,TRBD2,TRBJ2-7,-,CASSQGTGTSPEQYF,TGCGCCAGCAGCCAAGGTACCGGGACTAGCCCCGAGCAGTACTTC
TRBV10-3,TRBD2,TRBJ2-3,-,CATRVRAGGTDTQYF,TGTGCCACGCGAGTAAGGGCGGGGGGCACAGATACGCAGTATTTT
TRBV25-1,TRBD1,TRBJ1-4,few,CASSEGSWTGVEKLFF,TGTGCCAGCAGTGAAGGATCCTGGACAGGGGTAGAAAAACTGTTTTTT
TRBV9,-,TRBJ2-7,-,CASSVGNSGSYEQYF,TGTGCCAGCAGCGTAGGTAACAGTGGGTCGTACGAGCAGTACTTC
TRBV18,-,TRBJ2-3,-,CASSADFRRTDTQYF,TGTGCCAGCTCCGCCGACTTCAGACGCACAGATACGCAGTATTTT
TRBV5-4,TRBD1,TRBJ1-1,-,CASSMQLGTGNTEAFF,TGTGCCAGCAGCATGCAGCTAGGGACAGGGAACACTGAAGCTTTCTTT
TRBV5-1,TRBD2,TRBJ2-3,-,CASSPRLAGNPTDTQYF,TGCGCCAGCAGCCCTCGACTAGCTGGAAACCCCACAGATACGCAGTATTTT
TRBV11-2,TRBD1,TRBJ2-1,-,CASSLDNRGHVGEQFF,TGTGCCAGCAGCTTAGATAACAGGGGGCATGTGGGTGAGCAGTTCTTC
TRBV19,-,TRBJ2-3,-,CASSTLGLSSTDTQYF,TGTGCCAGTAGTACCTTGGGACTTTCTAGCACAGATACGCAGTATTTT
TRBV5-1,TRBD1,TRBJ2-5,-,CASSSLPGQGQETQYF,TGCGCCAGCAGCTCCCTACCGGGACAGGGGCAAGAGACCCAGTACTTC
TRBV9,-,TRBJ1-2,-,CASSVGVGDVYGYTF,TGTGCCAGCAGCGTAGGGGTAGGAGACGTCTATGGCTACACCTTC
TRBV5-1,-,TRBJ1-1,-,CASSLVAVGGGQSQAFF,TGCGCCAGCAGCTTGGTGGCCGTCGGTGGGGGCCAGTCGCAAGCTTTCTTT
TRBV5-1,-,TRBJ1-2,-,CASSLGQNYGYTF,TGCGCCAGCAGCTTGGGACAGAACTATGGCTACACCTTC
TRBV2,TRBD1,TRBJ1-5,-,CASSGQGAGQPQHF,TGTGCCAGCAGCGGACAGGGGGCAGGTCAGCCCCAGCATTTT
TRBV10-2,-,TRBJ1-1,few,CASTPGTEAFF,TGCGCCAGCACCCCAGGGACTGAAGCTTTCTTT